This entry is about one T cell receptor beta chain. This receptor's antigen is unknown. It has no much larger one-base neighbor in the sample; base qualities were not kept. V is shortened by 1 base, J by 8 bases, and the region joining them spans 9 bases. From its cysteine to its phenylalanine, the CDR3 spans 12 amino acids. The entry retains the CDR3 DNA only, 36 bases that are in frame from base 1. The germline V gene encodes CDR1 SGDLS and CDR2 YYNGEE. The sample belongs to a study of control samples from healthy donors and cancer patients (TCRdb year 2020). To prepare the library, the immunoSEQ multiplex PCR assay was applied. Held by TCRdb, this immuneACCESS table contains in-frame sequences only and omits some clones. Under half of the omission traces to an unresolved V gene where checked; the cause of the rest is unknown. This sample gives roughly 120,000 clones in total; just over 90% of them show up just once. 6.5% to 9% of the sample is taken by the ten largest.

The sequenced material came from blood. Here the chain combines TRBV9 and TRBJ1-1; the D gene is perhaps TRBD1, on 6 matching bases. This receptor was identified in a woman between 18 and 30 years old in good health. The base sequence is TGTGCCAGCAGCGTATCCGGGGGCGAAGCTTTCTTT. Translation gives CASSVSGGEAFF.